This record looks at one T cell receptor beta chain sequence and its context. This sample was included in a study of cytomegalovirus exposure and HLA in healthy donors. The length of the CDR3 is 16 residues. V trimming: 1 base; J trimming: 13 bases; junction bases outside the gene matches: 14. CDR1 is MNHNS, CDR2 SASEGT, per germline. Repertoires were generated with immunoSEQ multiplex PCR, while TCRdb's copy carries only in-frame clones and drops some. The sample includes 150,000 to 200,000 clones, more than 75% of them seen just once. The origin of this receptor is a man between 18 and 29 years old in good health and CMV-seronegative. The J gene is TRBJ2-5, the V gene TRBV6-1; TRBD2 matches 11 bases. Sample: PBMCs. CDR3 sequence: CASSEGVLAGVVYGYF. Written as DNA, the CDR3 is TGTGCCAGCAGTGAAGGGGTACTAGCGGGGGTGGTTTATGGGTACTTC.